These T cell receptor beta chains were read from a single sample in a study of early T cells in non-severe SARS-CoV-2 infection. TCRdb reprocessed the 5' RACE reads with MiXCR, giving one entry per CDR3 protein. The sample includes about 110,000 distinct CDR3 sequences, about 12% of them seen just once. The starting material was whole blood, obtained at baseline. These receptors were taken from an adult who was a healthcare worker with PCR-confirmed SARS-CoV-2 infection or an uninfected control (not recorded which). The CDR3 runs from the conserved cysteine through the conserved F or W. The order of the fields is CDR3 protein, CDR3 DNA, J gene, clone size, D gene, V gene. A D gene is named only where the DNA matches it firmly. Some rows mark clone size as missing; the rest say once, few, many or name a class of expanded clone.

CDR3aa: CASSPKGPNSGNTIYF
CDR3nt: TGTGCCAGCAGCCCCAAAGGGCCTAACTCTGGAAACACCATATATTTT
j_gene: TRBJ1-3
abundance: .
d_gene: .
v_gene: TRBV7-9

CDR3aa: CSAKGQGNQPQHF
CDR3nt: TGCAGTGCTAAGGGACAGGGCAATCAGCCCCAGCATTTT
j_gene: TRBJ1-5
abundance: .
d_gene: TRBD1
v_gene: TRBV20-1

CDR3aa: CASTLNHGGGQGYEQYF
CDR3nt: TGTGCCAGCACCCTCAACCACGGAGGGGGACAGGGGTACGAGCAGTACTTC
j_gene: TRBJ2-7
abundance: many
d_gene: TRBD1
v_gene: TRBV6-1

CDR3aa: CSARGTSAGGQETQYF
CDR3nt: TGCAGTGCTAGGGGGACTAGCGCTGGCGGGCAAGAGACCCAGTACTTC
j_gene: TRBJ2-5
abundance: few
d_gene: TRBD2
v_gene: TRBV20-1

CDR3aa: CASSAIENTEAFF
CDR3nt: TGTGCCAGCAGCGCGATAGAGAACACTGAAGCTTTCTTT
j_gene: TRBJ1-1
abundance: few
d_gene: .
v_gene: TRBV3-1

CDR3aa: CASSIAQNYGYTF
CDR3nt: TGTGCCAGCAGTATTGCACAGAACTATGGCTACACCTTC
j_gene: TRBJ1-2
abundance: few
d_gene: .
v_gene: TRBV28

CDR3aa: CASSFGTPGGTEAFF
CDR3nt: TGTGCCAGCAGTTTCGGGACTCCAGGCGGCACTGAAGCTTTCTTT
j_gene: TRBJ1-1
abundance: .
d_gene: .
v_gene: TRBV6-5

CDR3aa: CSAWGGLLTDMNTEAFF
CDR3nt: TGCAGTGCTTGGGGGGGGCTTTTGACAGATATGAACACTGAAGCTTTCTTT
j_gene: TRBJ1-1
abundance: .
d_gene: .
v_gene: TRBV20-1

CDR3aa: CASNVGHSLGEQYF
CDR3nt: TGTGCCAGCAATGTGGGACATAGCCTCGGGGAGCAGTACTTC
j_gene: TRBJ2-7
abundance: few
d_gene: .
v_gene: TRBV3-1

CDR3aa: CASRSRDGANYGYTF
CDR3nt: TGTGCCAGCAGATCAAGGGACGGGGCTAACTATGGCTACACCTTC
j_gene: TRBJ1-2
abundance: few
d_gene: .
v_gene: TRBV7-9

CDR3aa: CSVETFTAGTHTGELFF
CDR3nt: TGCAGCGTTGAAACATTTACGGCAGGGACTCACACCGGGGAGCTGTTTTTT
j_gene: TRBJ2-2
abundance: .
d_gene: .
v_gene: TRBV29-1

CDR3aa: CASSYRSGTGDEKLFF
CDR3nt: TGTGCCAGCAGTTATCGATCCGGGACAGGGGATGAAAAACTGTTTTTT
j_gene: TRBJ1-4
abundance: many
d_gene: TRBD1
v_gene: TRBV6-2/TRBV6-3

CDR3aa: CASSHELYTQYF
CDR3nt: TGTGCCAGCAGCCACGAGTTATATACGCAGTATTTT
j_gene: TRBJ2-3
abundance: few
d_gene: .
v_gene: TRBV7-6

CDR3aa: CASSLALQRTDTQYF
CDR3nt: TGCGCCAGCAGCTTGGCTCTCCAGCGCACAGATACGCAGTATTTT
j_gene: TRBJ2-3
abundance: many
d_gene: .
v_gene: TRBV5-1

CDR3aa: CASSPTNSLTTQYF
CDR3nt: TGTGCCAGCAGCCCAACGAACTCGCTAACTACGCAGTATTTT
j_gene: TRBJ2-3
abundance: many
d_gene: .
v_gene: TRBV11-2

CDR3aa: CSAWGNSPLHF
CDR3nt: TGCAGTGCATGGGGGAATTCACCCCTCCACTTT
j_gene: TRBJ1-6
abundance: .
d_gene: .
v_gene: TRBV20-1

CDR3aa: CASSQGYPPGKNQPQHF
CDR3nt: TGTGCCAGCAGCCAAGGGTATCCCCCAGGAAAAAATCAGCCCCAGCATTTT
j_gene: TRBJ1-5
abundance: .
d_gene: .
v_gene: TRBV3-1

CDR3aa: CASSEWGRSSYNSPLHF
CDR3nt: TGTGCCAGCAGTGAATGGGGGAGGAGCTCCTATAATTCACCCCTCCACTTT
j_gene: TRBJ1-6
abundance: .
d_gene: .
v_gene: TRBV25-1

CDR3aa: CASSLVYSLSGANVLTF
CDR3nt: TGTGCCAGCAGCTTGGTTTACAGCCTCTCTGGGGCCAACGTCCTGACTTTC
j_gene: TRBJ2-6
abundance: .
d_gene: .
v_gene: TRBV5-5

CDR3aa: CSARETGGRKPQHF
CDR3nt: TGCAGTGCTAGAGAGACAGGGGGCAGGAAGCCCCAGCATTTT
j_gene: TRBJ1-5
abundance: .
d_gene: TRBD1
v_gene: TRBV20-1

CDR3aa: CASSPGGLNYGYTF
CDR3nt: TGCGCCAGCAGCCCGGGCGGACTAAACTATGGCTACACCTTC
j_gene: TRBJ1-2
abundance: .
d_gene: .
v_gene: TRBV5-1

CDR3aa: CASSLSTDNEQFF
CDR3nt: TGTGCCAGCAGCTTAAGTACTGACAATGAGCAGTTCTTC
j_gene: TRBJ2-1
abundance: .
d_gene: .
v_gene: TRBV7-6